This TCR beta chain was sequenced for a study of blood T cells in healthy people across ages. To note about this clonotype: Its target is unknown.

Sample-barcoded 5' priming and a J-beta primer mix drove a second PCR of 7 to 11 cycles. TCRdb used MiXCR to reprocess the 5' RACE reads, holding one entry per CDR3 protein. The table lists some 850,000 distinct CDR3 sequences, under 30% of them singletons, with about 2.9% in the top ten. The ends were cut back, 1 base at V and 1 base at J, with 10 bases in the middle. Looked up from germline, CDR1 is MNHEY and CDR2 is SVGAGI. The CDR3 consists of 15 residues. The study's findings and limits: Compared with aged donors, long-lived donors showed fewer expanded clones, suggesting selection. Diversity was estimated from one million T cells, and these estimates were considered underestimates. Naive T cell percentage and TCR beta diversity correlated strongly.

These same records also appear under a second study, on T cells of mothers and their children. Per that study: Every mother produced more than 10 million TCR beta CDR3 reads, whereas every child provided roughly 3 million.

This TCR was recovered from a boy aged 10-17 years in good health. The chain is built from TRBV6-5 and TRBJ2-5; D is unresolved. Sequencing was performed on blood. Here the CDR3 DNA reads TGTGCCAGCAGTTACTTGAAAGGCAGCCAAGAGACCCAGTACTTC. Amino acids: CASSYLKGSQETQYF.